A selection of T cell receptor beta chains follows, all from one sample in a study of cytomegalovirus exposure and HLA in healthy donors. Repertoires were generated with immunoSEQ multiplex PCR, while TCRdb's copy carries only in-frame clones and drops some. The sample has about 41,000 clones. Input material: PBMCs. These receptors originate from a man aged 25-40 years in good health and CMV-seronegative. Each CDR3 is given with its conserved first and last residue. D genes are given only for firm matches.

TRBJ1-6 | - | TRBV7-2 | CASSLTDLVSPLHF | TGTGCCAGCAGCTTAACGGACTTGGTCTCACCCCTCCACTTT
TRBJ1-5 | - | TRBV18 | CASSLGTLKGHSNQPQHF | TGTGCCAGCTCACTCGGGACACTAAAGGGGCATAGCAATCAGCCCCAGCATTTT
TRBJ2-3 | TRBD2 | TRBV7-4 | CASSLRLAGASTDTQYF | TGTGCCAGCAGCTTAAGACTAGCGGGGGCTAGCACAGATACGCAGTATTTT
TRBJ2-1 | TRBD2 | TRBV27 | CASSSGLAETTMFNEQFF | TGTGCCAGCAGTTCCGGACTAGCGGAGACCACGATGTTTAATGAGCAGTTCTTC
TRBJ1-2 | TRBD1 | TRBV4-3 | CASSQTGGNYGYTF | TGCGCCAGCAGCCAGACAGGGGGAAACTATGGCTACACCTTC
TRBJ2-7 | - | TRBV5-6 | CASSLVGRVYEQYF | TGTGCCAGCAGCTTGGTTGGTCGGGTGTACGAGCAGTACTTC
TRBJ2-3 | TRBD1 | TRBV9 | CASSVVAGGRTDTQYF | TGTGCCAGCAGCGTAGTGGCAGGGGGCAGGACAGATACGCAGTATTTT
TRBJ1-4 | - | TRBV6-5 | CASSQGTPTNEKLFF | TGTGCCAGCAGCCAAGGGACACCCACTAATGAAAAACTGTTTTTT
TRBJ2-7 | TRBD1 | TRBV10-3 | CAISLATGLAYEQYF | TGTGCCATCAGCCTTGCGACAGGGCTAGCCTACGAGCAGTACTTC
TRBJ1-4 | - | TRBV25-1 | CASSAEGLEKLFF | TGTGCCAGCAGCGCGGAGGGTCTTGAAAAACTGTTTTTT
TRBJ2-3 | - | TRBV5-4 | CASSSEHNTDTQYF | TGTGCCAGCAGCTCTGAACACAACACAGATACGCAGTATTTT
TRBJ1-1 | - | TRBV9 | CASSATQGTEAFF | TGTGCCAGCAGCGCTACACAGGGTACTGAAGCTTTCTTT
TRBJ2-7 | - | TRBV29-1 | CSVEAGQFEQYF | TGCAGCGTTGAAGCAGGGCAGTTCGAGCAGTACTTC
TRBJ2-3 | - | TRBV18 | CASSTRPSTDTQYF | TGTGCCAGCTCAACTCGCCCTAGCACAGATACGCAGTATTTT
TRBJ2-2 | TRBD1 | TRBV19 | CASSKQGEYTGELFF | TGTGCCAGTAGTAAACAGGGGGAGTACACCGGGGAGCTGTTTTTT
TRBJ2-7 | - | TRBV7-2 | CASSLDSSINNEQYF | TGTGCCAGCAGCTTAGACTCTAGTATTAACAACGAGCAGTACTTC
TRBJ2-7 | - | TRBV27 | CASSIRRRRDSYEQYF | TGTGCCAGCAGTATTAGACGTCGGCGGGACAGCTACGAGCAGTACTTC
TRBJ2-3 | TRBD2 | TRBV6-1 | CASSEAGGGPTDTQYF | TGTGCCAGCAGTGAAGCCGGGGGGGGGCCCACAGATACGCAGTATTTT
TRBJ2-5 | TRBD2 | TRBV7-2 | CASSPPGGRETQYF | TGTGCCAGCAGCCCTCCCGGGGGGAGGGAGACCCAGTACTTC
TRBJ2-7 | - | TRBV5-1 | CASSKTVDASYEQYF | TGCGCCAGCAGCAAGACAGTGGATGCCTCCTACGAGCAGTACTTC